Listed below are T cell receptor beta chains from one sample, sequenced in a study of T cell repertoires in cytomegalovirus infection. These TCRs' antigens remain unknown. TCRdb called the reads again in MiXCR, with one record for every CDR3 protein. The sample has a few hundred thousand distinct CDR3 sequences, more than 40% seen once. The starting material was cultured PBMCs, obtained from culture after CMV antigen stimulation. Receptor source: a human donor in good health (CMV status not recorded). Some clones in this sample may be carry-over from other donors' samples. CDR3s include the opening cysteine and the closing phenylalanine or tryptophan. D genes are given only for firm matches. Part of the rows lack a size; the others show once, few, many or a class for expanded clones.

clone_size | j_call | v_call | d_call | cdr3_nt | cdr3_aa
- | TRBJ2-7 | TRBV7-2 | TRBD2 | TGTGCCAGCAGCCCCCGAAGCGGGAGCACTTACTTC | CASSPRSGSTYF
few | TRBJ2-5 | TRBV6-2/TRBV6-3 | - | TGTGCCAGCACCCCAGAGGCGGGAAAAGAGACCCAGTACTTC | CASTPEAGKETQYF
- | TRBJ1-2 | TRBV4-1 | TRBD1 | TGCGCCAGCAGCCACTACTTCCTGGAACGGGACAGGACAGATCGGAAAGCTAACTATGGCTACACCTTC | CASSHYFLERDRTDRKANYGYTF
- | TRBJ2-7 | TRBV12-3/TRBV12-4 | TRBD1 | TGTGCCAGCAGAAAGGACAGGGTCTCCTACGAGCAGTACTTC | CASRKDRVSYEQYF
- | TRBJ2-5 | TRBV27 | - | TGTGCCAGCAGTTTCCTCGCCCCGGGGGAGACCCAGTACTTC | CASSFLAPGETQYF
few | TRBJ2-1 | TRBV2 | TRBD1 | TGTGCCAGCAGAGGACAGGCCGCTGCCAATGAGCAGTTCTTC | CASRGQAAANEQFF
few | TRBJ2-7 | TRBV7-6 | TRBD1 | TGTGCCAGCAGCTCGCCAGTGACAGGGGGATACGAGCAGTACTTC | CASSSPVTGGYEQYF
once | TRBJ2-5 | TRBV5-6 | - | TGTGCCAGCAGCTTGGGTTCAGAGCGGCAAGAGACCCAGTACTTC | CASSLGSERQETQYF
- | TRBJ2-7 | TRBV6-5 | - | TGTGCCAGCAGCCCCGGGCCGACAGCCGAGCAGTACTTC | CASSPGPTAEQYF
- | TRBJ2-1 | TRBV20-1 | - | TGCAGTGCTAGCGTAATAGCAAATGAGCAGTTCTTC | CSASVIANEQFF
- | TRBJ1-6 | TRBV3-1 | - | TGTGCCAGCAGCCAAGTGGGGCACAATAATTCACCCCTCCACTTT | CASSQVGHNNSPLHF
- | TRBJ2-7 | TRBV11-2 | - | TGTGCCAGCAGCTTAGGAACAGGTGACTTCTACGAGCAGTACTTC | CASSLGTGDFYEQYF
- | TRBJ2-2 | TRBV7-2 | - | TGTGCCAGCAGCCGACGGTACACGGTTAGCGGGGAGCTGTTTTTT | CASSRRYTVSGELFF
- | TRBJ2-5 | TRBV7-2 | TRBD2 | TGTGCCAGCAGCTTACTAGCGGAACAAGAGACCCAGTACTTC | CASSLLAEQETQYF
- | TRBJ2-5 | TRBV7-2 | - | TGTGCCAGCAGCCAAGGGGGGTGGGGGAAGACCCAGTACTTC | CASSQGGWGKTQYF
- | TRBJ2-1 | TRBV6-6 | TRBD1 | TGTGCCAGCAGTTACCCGGACAGGGGAGGTCGGGATGAGCAGTTCTTC | CASSYPDRGGRDEQFF
- | TRBJ1-2 | TRBV12-3/TRBV12-4 | TRBD1 | TGTGCCAGCAGTTATCGGGACAGGGGATGGACCTTC | CASSYRDRGWTF
- | TRBJ1-2 | TRBV28 | - | TGTGCCAGCAGTTACGAGCCCTATGGCTACACCTTC | CASSYEPYGYTF
- | TRBJ1-5 | TRBV2 | - | TGTGCCAGCAGTTGGGCAGGTCGGCCCCAGCATTTT | CASSWAGRPQHF
- | TRBJ2-5 | TRBV7-9 | - | TGTGCCAGCAGCCCCGCTGGGCCCCAGTACTTC | CASSPAGPQYF
- | TRBJ2-3 | TRBV12-3/TRBV12-4 | TRBD2 | TGTGCCAGCAGTTTATTCAGCGGGGGGCGCACAGATACGCAGTATTTT | CASSLFSGGRTDTQYF
- | TRBJ2-7 | TRBV6-6 | - | TGTGCCAGCAGTTACTGGGGGCGGGATATGATCGAGCAGTACTTC | CASSYWGRDMIEQYF
once | TRBJ2-1 | TRBV7-6 | - | TGTGCCAGCAGCTTGCCGGGGGCCAACAATGAGCAGTTCTTC | CASSLPGANNEQFF
- | TRBJ2-3 | TRBV6-1 | - | TGTGCCAGCACCCGAAGCTGGGCTCTAGGCACAGATACGCAGTATTTT | CASTRSWALGTDTQYF
- | TRBJ2-5 | TRBV6-5 | - | TGTGCCAGCACCCAGTCGGGGCCCCAAGAGACCCAGTACTTC | CASTQSGPQETQYF
few | TRBJ1-1 | TRBV7-9 | - | TGTGCCAGCAGCTCCCCCGAAAGGGCGGGTAACACTGAAGCTTTCTTT | CASSSPERAGNTEAFF
- | TRBJ1-5 | TRBV19 | TRBD1 | TGTGCCAGCTCGACAGGGTACCAGCCCCAGCATTTT | CASSTGYQPQHF
once | TRBJ2-6 | TRBV2 | - | TGTGCCAGCAGTGAACTCTCTGGGGCCAACGTCCTGACTTTC | CASSELSGANVLTF
- | TRBJ2-5 | TRBV10-2 | - | TGCGCCAGCAGGACTGGCACTACCCAAGAGACCCAGTACTTC | CASRTGTTQETQYF
- | TRBJ1-1 | TRBV6-6 | - | TGTGCCAGCAGTTACTCGGGGGCAGGGGAAGCTTTCTTT | CASSYSGAGEAFF
- | TRBJ2-7 | TRBV10-3 | - | TGTGCCATCACCAGGGGAGAGGAGCAGTACTTC | CAITRGEEQYF
- | TRBJ2-5 | TRBV3-1 | TRBD2 | TGTGCCAGCAGCCCCCCAAACGGGGGGGGTACGGAGACCCAGTACTTC | CASSPPNGGGTETQYF
- | TRBJ1-5 | TRBV6-6 | - | TGTGCCAGCCTGAGGGGGTGGAATCAGCCCCAGCATTTT | CASLRGWNQPQHF
- | TRBJ2-7 | TRBV6-2/TRBV6-3 | - | TGTGCCAGCTCGAAAGGGGGAGTGGTGTCCTACGAGCAGTACTTC | CASSKGGVVSYEQYF
- | TRBJ1-1 | TRBV27 | - | TGTGCCAGCAGTACCGCCGGGACTGAAGCTTTCTTT | CASSTAGTEAFF
few | TRBJ2-7 | TRBV6-5 | - | TGTGCCAGCAGTTATGCCTACGAGCAGTACTTC | CASSYAYEQYF
- | TRBJ1-4 | TRBV7-2 | - | TGTGCCAGCAGCGATCGAAGGCAACTGTTTTTT | CASSDRRQLFF
few | TRBJ1-2 | TRBV5-1 | TRBD1 | TGCGCCAGCTCATCGGGGACAGGGGGCAACTATGGCTACACCTTC | CASSSGTGGNYGYTF
- | TRBJ2-5 | TRBV3-1 | TRBD2 | TGTGCCAGCAGCCAAGATAGACTAGCGGGGAGCGCCAAAGAGACCCAGTACTTC | CASSQDRLAGSAKETQYF
- | TRBJ2-3 | TRBV7-2 | - | TGTGCTATCGGGAGCACAGATACGCAGTATTTT | CAIGSTDTQYF
- | TRBJ2-7 | TRBV7-9 | - | TGTGCCAGCAGCTTTTCCAGCTACAAGCAGTACTTC | CASSFSSYKQYF
few | TRBJ1-1 | TRBV7-2 | - | TGTGCCAGCAGCCCCTTAGAGGGCGGTACTGAAGCTTTCTTT | CASSPLEGGTEAFF
- | TRBJ1-2 | TRBV2 | - | TGTGCCAGCAGTTGGGACAAGGCAAACTATGGCTACACCTTC | CASSWDKANYGYTF
once | TRBJ2-3 | TRBV7-2 | TRBD2 | TGTGCCAGCAGCCGGAACGGGGGGGAGATAGATACGCAGTATTTT | CASSRNGGEIDTQYF
few | TRBJ2-1 | TRBV12-3/TRBV12-4 | TRBD1 | TGTGCCAGCAGATGGACAGGGGGGATCAATGAGCAGTTCTTC | CASRWTGGINEQFF
few | TRBJ2-5 | TRBV6-5 | - | TGTGCCAGCAGTTACACGACAGCTTTTCAAGAGACCCAGTACTTC | CASSYTTAFQETQYF
- | TRBJ2-3 | TRBV7-2 | TRBD2 | TGTGCCAGCAGCTTACTAGCGGGGGGGTTGAGCACAGATACGCAGTATTTT | CASSLLAGGLSTDTQYF
- | TRBJ2-1 | TRBV7-2 | TRBD1 | TGTGCCAGCAGCAGAATGGGACAGGGTTACAATGAGCAGTTCTTC | CASSRMGQGYNEQFF
few | TRBJ1-5 | TRBV7-2 | TRBD1 | TGTGCCAGCAGCCCCGCAGGGGGCGCGGGGCGGAGTCAGCCCCAGCATTTT | CASSPAGGAGRSQPQHF
- | TRBJ2-1 | TRBV6-1 | TRBD2 | TGTGCCAGCAAGGCGGGAGGGGTAAATGAGCAGTTCTTC | CASKAGGVNEQFF
- | TRBJ2-3 | TRBV7-9 | - | TGTGCCAGCAGCTCCTGGGCGACTAGCACAGATACGCAGTATTTT | CASSSWATSTDTQYF
many | TRBJ1-1 | TRBV4-1 | - | TGCGCCAGCAGCCCCATAGCCCCCGGGGGTATGAACACTGAAGCTTTCTTT | CASSPIAPGGMNTEAFF
- | TRBJ2-7 | TRBV18 | - | TGTGCCAGCTCCCCCGGGGACGGGGGACAGGAGCAGTACTTC | CASSPGDGGQEQYF
- | TRBJ2-3 | TRBV11-2 | - | TGTGCCAGCAGCTTAGATAATGGAGGTGCTCGGTATTTT | CASSLDNGGARYF
few | TRBJ2-7 | TRBV7-2 | - | TGTGCCAGCAGCTTAGTGCTGGACGGGATAGGCGAGCAGTACTTC | CASSLVLDGIGEQYF